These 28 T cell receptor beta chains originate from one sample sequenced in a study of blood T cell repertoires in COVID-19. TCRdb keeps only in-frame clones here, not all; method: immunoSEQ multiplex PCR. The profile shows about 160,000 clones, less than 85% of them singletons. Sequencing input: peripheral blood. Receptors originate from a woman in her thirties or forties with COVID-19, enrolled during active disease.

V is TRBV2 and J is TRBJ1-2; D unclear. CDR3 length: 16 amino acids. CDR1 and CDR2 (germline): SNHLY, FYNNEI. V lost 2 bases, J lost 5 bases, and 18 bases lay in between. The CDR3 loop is CASSEPLRDRSYGYTF. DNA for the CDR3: TGTGCCAGCAGTGAACCCCTCCGGGATCGATCGTATGGCTACACCTTC.

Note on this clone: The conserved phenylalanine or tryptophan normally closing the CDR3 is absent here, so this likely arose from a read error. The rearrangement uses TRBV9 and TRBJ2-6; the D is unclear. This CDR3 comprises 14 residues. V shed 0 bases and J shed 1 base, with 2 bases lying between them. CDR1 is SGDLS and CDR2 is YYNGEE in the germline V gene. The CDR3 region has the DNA TGTGCCAGCAGCGTAGTGTCTGGGGCCAACGTCCTGACTCTC. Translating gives CASSVVSGANVLTL.

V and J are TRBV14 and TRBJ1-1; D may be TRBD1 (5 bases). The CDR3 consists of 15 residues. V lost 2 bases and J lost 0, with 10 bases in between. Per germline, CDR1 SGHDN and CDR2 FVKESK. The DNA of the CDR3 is TGTGCCAGCAGCCAAAGACAGAACATGAACACTGAAGCTTTCTTT. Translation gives CASSQRQNMNTEAFF.

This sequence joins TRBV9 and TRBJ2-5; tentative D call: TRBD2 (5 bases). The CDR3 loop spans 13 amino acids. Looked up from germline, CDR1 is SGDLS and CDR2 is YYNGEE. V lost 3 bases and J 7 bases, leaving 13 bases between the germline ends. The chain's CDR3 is CASSGALGGTQYF. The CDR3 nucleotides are TGTGCCAGCAGCGGGGCGCTAGGAGGGACCCAGTACTTC.

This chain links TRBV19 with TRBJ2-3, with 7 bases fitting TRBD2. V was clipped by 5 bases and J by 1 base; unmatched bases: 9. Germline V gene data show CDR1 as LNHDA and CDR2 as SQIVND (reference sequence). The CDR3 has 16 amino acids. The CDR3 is CASSPGSTSGTDTQYF. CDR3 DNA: TGTGCCAGTAGTCCGGGATCAACTAGCGGCACAGATACGCAGTATTTT.

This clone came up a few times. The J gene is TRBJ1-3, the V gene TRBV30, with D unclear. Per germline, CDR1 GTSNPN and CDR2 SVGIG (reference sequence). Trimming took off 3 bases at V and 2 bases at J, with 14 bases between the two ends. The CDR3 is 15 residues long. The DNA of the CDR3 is TGTGCCTGGAGGAACTCTCCGGGTCCTGGAAACACCATATATTTT. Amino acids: CAWRNSPGPGNTIYF.

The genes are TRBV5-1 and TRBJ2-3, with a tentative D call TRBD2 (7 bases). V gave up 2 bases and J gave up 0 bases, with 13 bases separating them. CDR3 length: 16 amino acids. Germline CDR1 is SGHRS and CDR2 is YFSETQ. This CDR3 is CASSFSAGASTDTQYF. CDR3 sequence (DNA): TGCGCCAGCAGCTTTTCTGCGGGGGCCAGCACAGATACGCAGTATTTT.

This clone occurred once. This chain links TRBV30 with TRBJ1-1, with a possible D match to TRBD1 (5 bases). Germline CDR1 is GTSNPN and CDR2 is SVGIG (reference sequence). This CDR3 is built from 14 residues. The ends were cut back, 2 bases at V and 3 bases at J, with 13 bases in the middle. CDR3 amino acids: CAWSLGQGYTEAFF. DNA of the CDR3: TGTGCCTGGAGTTTAGGGCAGGGTTACACTGAAGCTTTCTTT.

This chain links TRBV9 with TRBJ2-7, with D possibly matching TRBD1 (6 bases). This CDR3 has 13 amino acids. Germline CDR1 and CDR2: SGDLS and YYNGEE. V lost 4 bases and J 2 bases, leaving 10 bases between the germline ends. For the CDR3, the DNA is TGTGCCAGCAGCAGGGACATCACCTACGAGCAGTACTTC. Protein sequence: CASSRDITYEQYF.

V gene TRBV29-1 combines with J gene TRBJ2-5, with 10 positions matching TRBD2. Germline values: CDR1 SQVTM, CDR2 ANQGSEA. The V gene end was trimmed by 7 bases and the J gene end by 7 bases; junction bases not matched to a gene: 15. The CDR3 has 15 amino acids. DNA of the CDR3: TGCAGCGCCAAACAAAGCCTAGCGGGAGACGGGACCCAGTACTTC. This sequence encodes CSAKQSLAGDGTQYF.

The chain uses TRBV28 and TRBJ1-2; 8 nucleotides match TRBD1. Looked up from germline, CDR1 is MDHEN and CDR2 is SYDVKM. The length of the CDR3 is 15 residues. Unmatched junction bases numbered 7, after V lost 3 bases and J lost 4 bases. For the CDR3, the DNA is TGTGCCAGCAGTTTTGGTACAGGGGGTAGCTATGGCTACACCTTC. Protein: CASSFGTGGSYGYTF.

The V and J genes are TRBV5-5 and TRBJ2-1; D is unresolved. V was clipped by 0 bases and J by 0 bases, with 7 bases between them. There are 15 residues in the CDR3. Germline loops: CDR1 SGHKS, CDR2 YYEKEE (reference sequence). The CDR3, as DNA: TGTGCCAGCAGCTTGGACAGTAGCTCCTACAATGAGCAGTTCTTC. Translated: CASSLDSSSYNEQFF.

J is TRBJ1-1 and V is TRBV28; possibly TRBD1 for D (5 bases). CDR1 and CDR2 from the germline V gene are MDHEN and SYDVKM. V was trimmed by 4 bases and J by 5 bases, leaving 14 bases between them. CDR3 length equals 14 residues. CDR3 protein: CASSSQGEGTEAFF. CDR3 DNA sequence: TGTGCCAGCAGTTCACAAGGGGAGGGAACTGAAGCTTTCTTT.

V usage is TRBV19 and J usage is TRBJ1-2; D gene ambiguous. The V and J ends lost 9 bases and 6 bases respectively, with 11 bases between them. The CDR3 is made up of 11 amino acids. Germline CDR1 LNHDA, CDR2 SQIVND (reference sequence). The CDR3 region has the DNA TGTGCCAGCCGGTCCCCTCATGGCTACACCTTC. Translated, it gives CASRSPHGYTF.

CDR3 amino acids: CASSPTGPVETQYF. The CDR3 DNA follows: TGCGCCAGCAGCCCGACAGGGCCGGTCGAGACCCAGTACTTC. The chain employs TRBV5-1 and TRBJ2-5; 7 bases line up with TRBD1. V shed 4 bases, J shed 5 bases, and the junction held 8 bases outside the gene matches. In germline, CDR1 is SGHRS, CDR2 YFSETQ. The CDR3 loop spans 14 amino acids.

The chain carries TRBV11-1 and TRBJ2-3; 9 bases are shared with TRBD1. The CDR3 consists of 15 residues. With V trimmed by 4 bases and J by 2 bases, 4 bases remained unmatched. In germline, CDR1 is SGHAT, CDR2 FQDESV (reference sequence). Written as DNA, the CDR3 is TGTGCCAGCAGCTGGACAGGGGCTCCCACAGATACGCAGTATTTT. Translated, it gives CASSWTGAPTDTQYF. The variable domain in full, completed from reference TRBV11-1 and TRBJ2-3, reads EAEVAQSPRYKITEKSQAVAFWCDPISGHATLYWYRQILGQGPELLVQFQDESVVDDSQLPKDRFSAERLKGVDSTLKIQPAELGDSAMYLCASSWTGAPTDTQYFGPGTRLTVL.

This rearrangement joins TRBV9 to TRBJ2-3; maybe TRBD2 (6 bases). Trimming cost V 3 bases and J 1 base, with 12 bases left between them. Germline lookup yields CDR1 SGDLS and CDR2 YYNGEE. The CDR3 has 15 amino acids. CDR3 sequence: CASSAGVGGTDTQYF. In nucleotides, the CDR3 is TGTGCCAGCAGCGCGGGGGTTGGGGGCACAGATACGCAGTATTTT.

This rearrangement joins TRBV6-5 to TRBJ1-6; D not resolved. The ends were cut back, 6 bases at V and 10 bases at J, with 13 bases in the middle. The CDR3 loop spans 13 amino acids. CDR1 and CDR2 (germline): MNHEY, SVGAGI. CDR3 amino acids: CASSRSYGSPLHF. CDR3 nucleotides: TGTGCCAGCAGCCGCTCATACGGGTCACCCCTCCACTTT.

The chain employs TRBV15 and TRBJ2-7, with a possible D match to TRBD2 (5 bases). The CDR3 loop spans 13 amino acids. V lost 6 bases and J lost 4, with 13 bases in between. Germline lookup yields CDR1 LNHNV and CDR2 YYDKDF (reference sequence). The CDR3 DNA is TGTGCCACCAGAACGGGAAGTAGTTACGAGCAGTACTTC. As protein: CATRTGSSYEQYF.

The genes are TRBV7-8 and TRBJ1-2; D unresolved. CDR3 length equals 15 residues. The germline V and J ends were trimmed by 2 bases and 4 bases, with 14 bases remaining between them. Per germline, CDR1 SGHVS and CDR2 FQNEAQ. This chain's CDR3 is CASSLTAGSIYGYTF. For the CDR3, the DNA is TGTGCCAGCAGCTTAACCGCAGGAAGTATCTATGGCTACACCTTC.

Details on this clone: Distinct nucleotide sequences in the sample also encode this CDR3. This CDR3 reads CASSIQGLGQPQHF. CDR3 DNA: TGTGCCAGTAGTATCCAGGGTTTGGGCCAGCCCCAGCATTTT. The V and J genes are TRBV19 and TRBJ1-5; possible D gene TRBD1, 5 bases. The CDR3 runs to 14 residues. From germline, CDR1 is LNHDA and CDR2 SQIVND (reference sequence). The V gene lost 3 bases and the J gene lost 7 bases, with 13 bases spanning the gap.

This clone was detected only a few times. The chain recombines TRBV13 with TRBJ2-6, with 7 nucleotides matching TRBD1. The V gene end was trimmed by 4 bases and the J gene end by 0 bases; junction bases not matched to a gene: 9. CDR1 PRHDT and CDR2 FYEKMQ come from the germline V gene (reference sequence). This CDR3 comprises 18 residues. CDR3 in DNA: TGTGCCAGCAGCTCGCAGGACAGGATGCCCTCTGGGGCCAACGTCCTGACTTTC. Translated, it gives CASSSQDRMPSGANVLTF.

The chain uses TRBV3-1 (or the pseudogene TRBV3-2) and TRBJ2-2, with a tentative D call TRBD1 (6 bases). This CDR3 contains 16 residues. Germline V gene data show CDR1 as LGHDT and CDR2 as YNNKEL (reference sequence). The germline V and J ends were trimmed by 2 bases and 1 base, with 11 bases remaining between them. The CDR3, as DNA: TGTGCCAGCAGCCAACCCCGGACAGAGAACACCGGGGAGCTGTTTTTT. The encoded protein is CASSQPRTENTGELFF.

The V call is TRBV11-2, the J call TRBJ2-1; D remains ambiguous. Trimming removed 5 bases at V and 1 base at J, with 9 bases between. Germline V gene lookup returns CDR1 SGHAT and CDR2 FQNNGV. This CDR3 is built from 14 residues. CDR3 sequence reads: CASSPSRSYNEQFF. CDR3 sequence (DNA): TGTGCCAGCAGCCCCAGCAGGTCCTACAATGAGCAGTTCTTC. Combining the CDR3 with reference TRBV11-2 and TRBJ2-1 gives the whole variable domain EAGVAQSPRYKIIEKRQSVAFWCNPISGHATLYWYQQILGQGPKLLIQFQNNGVVDDSQLPKDRFSAERLKGVDSTLKIQPAKLEDSAVYLCASSPSRSYNEQFFGPGTRLTVL.

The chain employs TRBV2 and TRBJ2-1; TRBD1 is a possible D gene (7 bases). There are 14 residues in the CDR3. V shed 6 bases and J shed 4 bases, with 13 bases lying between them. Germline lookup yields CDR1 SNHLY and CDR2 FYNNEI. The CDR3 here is CASRRGQLYNEQFF. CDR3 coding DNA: TGTGCCAGCAGGCGGGGACAGCTTTACAATGAGCAGTTCTTC.

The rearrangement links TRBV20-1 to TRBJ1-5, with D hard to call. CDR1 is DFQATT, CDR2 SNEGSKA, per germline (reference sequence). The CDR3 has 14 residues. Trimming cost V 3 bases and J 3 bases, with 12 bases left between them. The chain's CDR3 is CSASRLRPNQPQHF. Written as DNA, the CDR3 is TGCAGTGCTAGTCGCTTGAGGCCCAATCAGCCCCAGCATTTT.

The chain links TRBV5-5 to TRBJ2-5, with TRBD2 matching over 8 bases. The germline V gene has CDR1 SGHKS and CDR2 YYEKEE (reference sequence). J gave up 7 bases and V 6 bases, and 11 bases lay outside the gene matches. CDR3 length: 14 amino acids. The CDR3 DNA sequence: TGTGCCAGCACCGGACTAGCCGGCACGGGGACCCAGTACTTC. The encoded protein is CASTGLAGTGTQYF.

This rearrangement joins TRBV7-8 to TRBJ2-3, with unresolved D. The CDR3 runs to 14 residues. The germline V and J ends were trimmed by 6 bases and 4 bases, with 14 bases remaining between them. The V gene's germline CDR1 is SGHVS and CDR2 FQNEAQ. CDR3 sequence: CASSYYRLSDTQYF. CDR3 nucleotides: TGTGCCAGCAGTTACTACCGACTTTCAGATACGCAGTATTTT.